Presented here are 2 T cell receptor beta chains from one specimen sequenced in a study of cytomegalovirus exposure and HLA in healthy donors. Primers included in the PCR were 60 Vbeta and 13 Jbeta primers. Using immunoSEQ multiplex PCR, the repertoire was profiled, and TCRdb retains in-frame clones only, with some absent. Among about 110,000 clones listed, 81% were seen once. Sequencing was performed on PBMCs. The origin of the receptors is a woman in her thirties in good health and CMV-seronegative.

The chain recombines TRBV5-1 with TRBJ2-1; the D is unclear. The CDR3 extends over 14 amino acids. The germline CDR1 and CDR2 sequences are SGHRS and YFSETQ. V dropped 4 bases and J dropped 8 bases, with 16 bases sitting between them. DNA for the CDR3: TGCGCCAGCAGCCCCGAGCTAGGCCCACATGAGCAGTTCTTC. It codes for CASSPELGPHEQFF.

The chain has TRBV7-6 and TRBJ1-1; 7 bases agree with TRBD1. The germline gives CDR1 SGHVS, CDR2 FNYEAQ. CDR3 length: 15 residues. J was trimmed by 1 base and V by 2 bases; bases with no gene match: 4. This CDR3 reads CASSLSGTANTEAFF. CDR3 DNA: TGTGCCAGCAGCTTATCAGGGACAGCGAACACTGAAGCTTTCTTT.